The source of this T cell receptor (beta chain) is a study of shared clonotypes between healthy human individuals. Study as a whole: In total, the donors were a couple of women and a few men aged 18 to 49. Whole-study results and caveats: Sampling covered blood only; tissue repertoires likely differ. Few donors restricted represented genetic and exposure-history diversity.

In regard to this clone: Its antigen is not known.

There are 17 residues in the CDR3. V lost 4 bases and J lost 3; bases outside the gene matches: 11. The germline V gene has CDR1 MDHEN and CDR2 SYDVKM. Each PCR replicate run on unsorted PBMC took in 300 ng DNA, about 29,000 T cell genomes. Assay used: immunoSEQ multiplex PCR; TCRdb lists only in-frame clones, some missing. The sample includes around 500,000 clones, about three quarters of them seen just once. This sequence originates from a woman in her thirties or forties in good health. Some clones in this sample may be carry-over from other donors' samples. The gene calls are TRBV28 and TRBJ2-1, with 8 bases identical to TRBD2. The sequenced material came from PBMCs. The CDR3 DNA follows: TGTGCCAGCAGTTCCCCGGGGACGGGAGGGGGCTACAATGAGCAGTTCTTC. Its protein product is CASSSPGTGGGYNEQFF.